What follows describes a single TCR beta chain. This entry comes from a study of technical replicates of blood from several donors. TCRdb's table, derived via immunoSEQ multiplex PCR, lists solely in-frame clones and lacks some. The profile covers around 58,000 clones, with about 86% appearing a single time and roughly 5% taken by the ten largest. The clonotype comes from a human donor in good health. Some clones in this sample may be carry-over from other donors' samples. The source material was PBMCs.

In nucleotides, the CDR3 is TGCGCCAGCAGTCAGACAGAAAGCTATGGCTACACCTTC. This translates into CASSQTESYGYTF. V gene TRBV4-1 combines with J gene TRBJ1-2, with a possible D match to TRBD1 (5 bases). V lost 6 bases to trimming and J lost 4 bases, with 12 bases between them. Germline CDR1 and CDR2: MGHRA and YSYEKL. The CDR3 has 13 amino acids.